Shown below are 11 T cell receptor beta chains from a single sample sequenced in a study of response to subunit inactivated influenza vaccine. TCRdb recomputed calls from the RT-PCR reads with MiXCR, one row per CDR3 protein. The table lists 450,000 to 600,000 distinct CDR3 sequences, approximately 7.3% of them singletons. This material consisted of PBMCs from blood, taken less than 30 months after vaccination. Receptors were obtained from a man between 45 and 75 years old who received an inactivated influenza vaccine.

This clonotype was picked up many times. This chain connects TRBV7-2 to TRBJ1-1, with a possible D match to TRBD1 (5 bases). CDR3 size: 15 residues. Per germline, CDR1 SGHTA and CDR2 FQGNSA. V was trimmed by 1 base and J by 0 bases, leaving 9 bases between them. Here the CDR3 reads CASSLVAGMNTEAFF. CDR3 bases: TGTGCCAGCAGCTTAGTGGCAGGGATGAACACTGAAGCTTTCTTT.

The J gene is TRBJ2-7, the V gene TRBV11-3; 9 bases map to TRBD1. The CDR3 has 17 residues. Germline V gene data show CDR1 as SGHNT and CDR2 as YENEEA. V was pared by 5 bases and J by 3 bases, with 14 bases of the junction left unmatched. Here the CDR3 reads CASSMSPGTGNGYEQYF. Written as DNA, the CDR3 is TGTGCCAGCAGCATGAGTCCCGGGACAGGGAATGGCTACGAGCAGTACTTC.

This clonotype was observed many times. The gene calls are TRBV7-2 and TRBJ1-1, with unresolved D. The ends were cut back, 1 base at V and 4 bases at J, with 13 bases in the middle. CDR1 SGHTA and CDR2 FQGNSA come from the germline V gene. This CDR3 is 15 amino acids long. The CDR3, as DNA: TGTGCCAGCAGCTTAGGGAGGGCGTCGAGCACTGAAGCTTTCTTT. It encodes CASSLGRASSTEAFF.

At least ten counts were recorded for this clonotype. This chain connects TRBV20-1 to TRBJ2-7; 9 bases match TRBD2. The CDR3 is made up of 15 amino acids. Germline V gene sequence: CDR1 DFQATT, CDR2 SNEGSKA (reference sequence). Germline trimming cut 0 bases from V and 3 bases from J; bases unmatched to any gene: 6. The CDR3 DNA reads TGCAGTGCTAGAGATCTTAGCGGGAGCCACTACGAGCAGTACTTC. Translated, it gives CSARDLSGSHYEQYF.

The chain recombines TRBV12-3 or TRBV12-4 with TRBJ2-1; D is unclear. The CDR3 loop spans 15 amino acids. Trimming left V 6 bases short and J 0 bases short, with 12 bases between. The CDR3 region is CASRSDGGSYNEQFF. For the CDR3, the DNA is TGTGCCAGCAGATCCGACGGTGGCTCCTACAATGAGCAGTTCTTC.

In its sample, this clonotype was seen a few times. This chain uses TRBV7-9 with TRBJ1-2; 9 bases line up with TRBD1. V shed 5 bases, J shed 9 bases, and the junction held 7 bases outside the gene matches. CDR1 SEHNR and CDR2 FQNEAQ come from the germline V gene (reference sequence). This CDR3 region has 13 residues. CDR3 residues: CASSQTGGRSYTF. The CDR3, as DNA: TGTGCCAGCAGCCAAACAGGGGGCAGGAGCTACACCTTC. Complete variable domain (other parts from reference TRBV7-9 and TRBJ1-2): DTGVSQNPRHKITKRGQNVTFRCDPISEHNRLYWYRQTLGQGPEFLTYFQNEAQLEKSRLLSDRFSAERPKGSFSTLEIQRTEQGDSAMYLCASSQTGGRSYTFGSGTRLTVV.

The rearrangement joins TRBV4-2 to TRBJ2-1; 8 positions agree with TRBD2. This CDR3 has 15 amino acids. Germline V gives CDR1 LGHNA, CDR2 YNFKEQ. V lost 0 bases, J lost 9 bases, and 7 bases stayed unmatched. CDR3 protein: CASSQEQREYTEQFF. The CDR3 region has the DNA TGTGCCAGCAGCCAAGAGCAGCGGGAGTATACTGAGCAGTTCTTC.

This chain links TRBV14 with TRBJ2-3; possibly TRBD2 for D (5 bases). The V and J ends lost 8 bases and 4 bases respectively, with 10 bases between them. The CDR3 loop spans 12 amino acids. CDR1 and CDR2 from the germline V gene are SGHDN and FVKESK. The CDR3: CASGSLPDTQYF. CDR3 nucleotides: TGTGCCAGCGGGAGTTTGCCAGATACGCAGTATTTT.

This chain connects TRBV6-2 or TRBV6-3 to TRBJ2-7, with 7 bases matching TRBD2. V lost 2 bases to trimming and J lost 1 base; unmatched junction nucleotides: 8. CDR1 and CDR2 from the germline V gene are MNHEY and SVGEGT. This CDR3 is built from 16 residues. CDR3: CASSYPSREISYEQYF. DNA of the CDR3: TGTGCCAGCAGTTACCCGTCGCGGGAGATATCCTACGAGCAGTACTTC.

This clonotype appeared a few times. J is TRBJ2-5 and V is TRBV5-4; 8 bases fit TRBD2. The germline V gene encodes CDR1 SGHNT and CDR2 YYREEE (reference sequence). The ends lost 3 bases at V and 2 bases at J; junction bases unmatched: 9. The CDR3 is made up of 16 amino acids. This CDR3 is CASSSKTSGDQETQYF. CDR3 nucleotide sequence: TGTGCCAGCAGCTCCAAAACTAGCGGAGATCAAGAGACCCAGTACTTC. The whole variable domain, remainder taken from reference TRBV5-4 and TRBJ2-5, is ETGVTQSPTHLIKTRGQQVTLRCSSQSGHNTVSWYQQALGQGPQFIFQYYREEENGRGNFPPRFSGLQFPNYSSELNVNALELDDSALYLCASSSKTSGDQETQYFGPGTRLLVL.

This clonotype was seen a few times. V is TRBV5-6 and J is TRBJ2-5; 9 positions agree with TRBD1. Per germline, CDR1 SGHDT and CDR2 YYEEEE. CDR3 length: 15 residues. V dropped 4 bases and J dropped 5; count of bases not matched to a gene: 9. The CDR3 DNA is TGTGCCAGCAGCAGCGACAGGGGGTGGATGGAGACCCAGTACTTC. Translation: CASSSDRGWMETQYF.